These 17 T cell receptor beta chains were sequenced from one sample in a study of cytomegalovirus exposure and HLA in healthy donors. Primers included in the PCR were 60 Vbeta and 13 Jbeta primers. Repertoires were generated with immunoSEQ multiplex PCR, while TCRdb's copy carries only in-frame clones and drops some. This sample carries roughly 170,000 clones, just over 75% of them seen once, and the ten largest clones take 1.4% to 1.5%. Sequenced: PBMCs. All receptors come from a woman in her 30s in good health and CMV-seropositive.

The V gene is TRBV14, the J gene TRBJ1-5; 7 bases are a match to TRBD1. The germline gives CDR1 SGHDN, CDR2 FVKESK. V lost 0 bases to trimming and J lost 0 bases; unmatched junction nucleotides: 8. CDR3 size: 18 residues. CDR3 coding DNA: TGTGCCAGCAGCCAAGAGAAACAGGGGCCTTATAGCAATCAGCCCCAGCATTTT. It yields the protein CASSQEKQGPYSNQPQHF. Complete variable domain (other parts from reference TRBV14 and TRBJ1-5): EAGVTQFPSHSVIEKGQTVTLRCDPISGHDNLYWYRRVMGKEIKFLLHFVKESKQDESGMPNNRFLAERTGGTYSTLKVQPAELEDSGVYFCASSQEKQGPYSNQPQHFGDGTRLSIL.

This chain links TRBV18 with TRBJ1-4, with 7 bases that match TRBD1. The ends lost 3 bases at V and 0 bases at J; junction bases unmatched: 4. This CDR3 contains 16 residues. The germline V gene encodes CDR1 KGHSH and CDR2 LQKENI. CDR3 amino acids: CASSPTGPATNEKLFF. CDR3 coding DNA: TGTGCCAGCTCACCGACAGGGCCCGCAACTAATGAAAAACTGTTTTTT.

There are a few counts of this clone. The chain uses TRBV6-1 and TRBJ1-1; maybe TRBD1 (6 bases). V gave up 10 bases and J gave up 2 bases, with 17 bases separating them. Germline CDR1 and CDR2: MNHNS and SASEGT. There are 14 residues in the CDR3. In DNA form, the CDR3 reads TGTGCCATACCCAAACAGGGCCCTAACACTGAAGCTTTCTTT. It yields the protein CAIPKQGPNTEAFF.

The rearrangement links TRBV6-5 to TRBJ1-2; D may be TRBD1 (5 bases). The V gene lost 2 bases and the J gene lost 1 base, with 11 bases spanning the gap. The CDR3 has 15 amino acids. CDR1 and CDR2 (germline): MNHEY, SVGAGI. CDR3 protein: CASSYRQSVNYGYTF. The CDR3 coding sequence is TGTGCCAGCAGTTACAGACAGAGTGTTAACTATGGCTACACCTTC.

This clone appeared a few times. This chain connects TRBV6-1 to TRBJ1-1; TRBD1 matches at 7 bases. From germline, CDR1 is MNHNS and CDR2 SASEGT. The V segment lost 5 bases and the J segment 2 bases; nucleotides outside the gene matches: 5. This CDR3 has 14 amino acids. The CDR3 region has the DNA TGTGCCAGCAGTCAACAGGGGTCCAACACTGAAGCTTTCTTT. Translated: CASSQQGSNTEAFF.

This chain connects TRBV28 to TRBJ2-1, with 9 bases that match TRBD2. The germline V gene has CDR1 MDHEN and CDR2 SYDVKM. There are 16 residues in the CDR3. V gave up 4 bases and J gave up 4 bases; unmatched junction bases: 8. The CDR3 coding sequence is TGTGCCAGCAGTTCTATAGCGGGAGTTACATACAATGAGCAGTTCTTC. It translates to CASSSIAGVTYNEQFF.

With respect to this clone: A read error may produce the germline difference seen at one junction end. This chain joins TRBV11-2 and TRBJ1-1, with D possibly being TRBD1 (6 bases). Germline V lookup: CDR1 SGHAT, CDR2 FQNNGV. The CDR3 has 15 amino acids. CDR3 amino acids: CASSFSTGRGTGAFF. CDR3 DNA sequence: TGTGCCAGCAGCTTTTCAACAGGGAGGGGCACTGGAGCTTTCTTT.

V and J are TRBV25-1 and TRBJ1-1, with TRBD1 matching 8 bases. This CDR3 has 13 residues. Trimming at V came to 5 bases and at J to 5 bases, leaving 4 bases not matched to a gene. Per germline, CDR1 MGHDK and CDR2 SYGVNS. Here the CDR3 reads CASSITGGTEAFF. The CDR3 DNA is TGTGCCAGCAGTATAACAGGGGGGACTGAAGCTTTCTTT. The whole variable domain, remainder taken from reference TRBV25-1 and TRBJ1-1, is EADIYQTPRYLVIGTGKKITLECSQTMGHDKMYWYQQDPGMELHLIHYSYGVNSTEKGDLSSESTVSRIRTEHFPLTLESARPSHTSQYLCASSITGGTEAFFGQGTRLTVV.

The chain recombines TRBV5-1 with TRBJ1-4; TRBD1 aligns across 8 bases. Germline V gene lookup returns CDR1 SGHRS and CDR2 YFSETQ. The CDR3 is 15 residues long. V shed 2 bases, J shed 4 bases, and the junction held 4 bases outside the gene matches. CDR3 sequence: CASSFTGGGNEKLFF. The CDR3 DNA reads TGCGCCAGCAGCTTCACAGGGGGGGGTAATGAAAAACTGTTTTTT.

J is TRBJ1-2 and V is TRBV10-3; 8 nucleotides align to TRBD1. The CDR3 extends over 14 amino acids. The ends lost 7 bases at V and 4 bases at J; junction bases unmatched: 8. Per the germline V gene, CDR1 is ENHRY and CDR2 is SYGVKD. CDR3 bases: TGTGCCATCACCTCAGGGGGCGCAAGCTATGGCTACACCTTC. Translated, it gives CAITSGGASYGYTF.

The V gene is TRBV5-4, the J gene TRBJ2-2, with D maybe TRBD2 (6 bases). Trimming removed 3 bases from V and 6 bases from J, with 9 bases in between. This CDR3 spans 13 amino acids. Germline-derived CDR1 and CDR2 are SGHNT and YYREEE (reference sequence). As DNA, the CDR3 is TGTGCCAGCAGCTCGGGACTTTCCGGGGAGCTGTTTTTT. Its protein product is CASSSGLSGELFF.

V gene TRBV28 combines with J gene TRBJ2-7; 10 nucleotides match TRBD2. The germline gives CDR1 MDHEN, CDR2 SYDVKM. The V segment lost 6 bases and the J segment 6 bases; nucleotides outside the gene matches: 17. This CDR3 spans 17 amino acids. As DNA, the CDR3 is TGTGCCAGCAGCTCAACCCTCGGAGCGGGAGGGCCTTCCGAGCAGTACTTC. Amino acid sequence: CASSSTLGAGGPSEQYF. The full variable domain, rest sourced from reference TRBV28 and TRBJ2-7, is DVKVTQSSRYLVKRTGEKVFLECVQDMDHENMFWYRQDPGLGLRLIYFSYDVKMKEKGDIPEGYSVSREKKERFSLILESASTNQTSMYLCASSSTLGAGGPSEQYFGPGTRLTVT.

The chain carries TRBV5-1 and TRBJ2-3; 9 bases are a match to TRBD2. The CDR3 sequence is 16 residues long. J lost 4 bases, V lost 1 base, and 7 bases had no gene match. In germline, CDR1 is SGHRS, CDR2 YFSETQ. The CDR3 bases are TGCGCCAGCAGCTTGTCGCTAGCGGGAAGTGCAGATACGCAGTATTTT. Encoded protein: CASSLSLAGSADTQYF.

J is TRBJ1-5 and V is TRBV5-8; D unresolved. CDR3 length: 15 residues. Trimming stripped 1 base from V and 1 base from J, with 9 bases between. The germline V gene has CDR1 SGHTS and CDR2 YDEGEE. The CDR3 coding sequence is TGTGCCAGCAGCTTGCCCGGGGAAAGCAATCAGCCCCAGCATTTT. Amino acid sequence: CASSLPGESNQPQHF.

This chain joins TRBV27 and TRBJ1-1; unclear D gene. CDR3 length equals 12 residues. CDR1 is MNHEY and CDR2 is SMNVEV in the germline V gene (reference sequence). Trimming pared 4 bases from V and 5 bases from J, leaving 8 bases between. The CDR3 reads CASSSWSTEAFF. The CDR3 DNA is TGTGCCAGCAGTTCCTGGAGTACTGAAGCTTTCTTT.

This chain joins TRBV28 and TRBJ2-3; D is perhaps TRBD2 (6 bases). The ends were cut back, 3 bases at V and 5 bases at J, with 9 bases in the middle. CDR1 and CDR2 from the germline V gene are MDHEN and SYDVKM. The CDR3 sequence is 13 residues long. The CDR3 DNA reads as TGTGCCAGCAGTTTCGGAGGGGTAGATACGCAGTATTTT. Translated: CASSFGGVDTQYF. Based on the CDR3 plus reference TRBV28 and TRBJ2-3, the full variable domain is DVKVTQSSRYLVKRTGEKVFLECVQDMDHENMFWYRQDPGLGLRLIYFSYDVKMKEKGDIPEGYSVSREKKERFSLILESASTNQTSMYLCASSFGGVDTQYFGPGTRLTVL.

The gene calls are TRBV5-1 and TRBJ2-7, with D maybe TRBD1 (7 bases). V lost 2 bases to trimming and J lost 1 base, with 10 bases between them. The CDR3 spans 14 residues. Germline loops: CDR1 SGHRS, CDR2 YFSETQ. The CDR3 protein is CASSLQGTSYEQYF. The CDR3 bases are TGCGCCAGCAGCTTACAGGGGACTTCCTACGAGCAGTACTTC.